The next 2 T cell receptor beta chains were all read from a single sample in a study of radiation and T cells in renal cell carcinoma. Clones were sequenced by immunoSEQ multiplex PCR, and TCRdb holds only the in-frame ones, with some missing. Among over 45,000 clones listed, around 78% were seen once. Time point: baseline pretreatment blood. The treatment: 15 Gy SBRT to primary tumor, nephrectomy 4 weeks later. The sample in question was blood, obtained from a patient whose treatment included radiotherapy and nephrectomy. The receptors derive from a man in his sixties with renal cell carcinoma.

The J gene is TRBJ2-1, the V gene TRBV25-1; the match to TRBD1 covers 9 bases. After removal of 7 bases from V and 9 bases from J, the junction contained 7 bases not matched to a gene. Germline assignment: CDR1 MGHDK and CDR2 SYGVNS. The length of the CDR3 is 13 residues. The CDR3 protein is CASNDRGDSEQFF. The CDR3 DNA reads TGTGCCAGCAACGACAGGGGGGATAGTGAGCAGTTCTTC.

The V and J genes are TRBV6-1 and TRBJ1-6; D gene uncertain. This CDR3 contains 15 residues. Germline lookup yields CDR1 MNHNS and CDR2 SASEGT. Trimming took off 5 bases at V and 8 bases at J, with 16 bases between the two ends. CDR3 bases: TGTGCCAGCAGTCCGACAATCGCCATGGATTCACCCCTCCACTTT. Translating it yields CASSPTIAMDSPLHF.